This is a list of T cell receptor beta chains from one sample in a study of cytomegalovirus exposure and HLA in healthy donors. Using immunoSEQ multiplex PCR, the repertoire was profiled, and TCRdb retains in-frame clones only, with some absent. The sample has 100,000 to 150,000 clones; less than 85% are singletons. Sequencing used PBMCs. These receptors all come from a man aged 30 to 45 in good health and CMV-seropositive. Both conserved end residues are part of each CDR3. The order of the fields is V gene, D gene, J gene, clone size, CDR3 protein, CDR3 DNA. D genes are given only for firm matches. Some rows have no size entry. The others give once, few or many, or a class for an expanded clone.

TRBV10-3	NA	TRBJ2-7	NA	CAISRGPRRDEQYF	TGTGCCATCAGTCGCGGGCCCCGAAGGGACGAGCAGTACTTC
TRBV19	NA	TRBJ2-1	few	CASKDKALWGVGYNEQFF	TGTGCCAGTAAAGATAAGGCATTGTGGGGCGTGGGGTACAATGAGCAGTTCTTC
TRBV19	TRBD1	TRBJ1-1	NA	CASSGGTGVGTEAFF	TGTGCCAGCAGTGGAGGGACAGGGGTTGGAACTGAAGCTTTCTTT
TRBV7-9	NA	TRBJ1-1	NA	CASSPGTITGAFF	TGTGCCAGCAGCCCCGGGACAATCACGGGAGCTTTCTTT
TRBV6-5	TRBD2	TRBJ2-7	NA	CASSSPSGHYEQYF	TGTGCCAGCAGTTCCCCTAGCGGGCATTACGAGCAGTACTTC
TRBV2	TRBD2	TRBJ2-7	NA	CASQELADSYEQYF	TGTGCCAGCCAAGAACTAGCGGACTCCTACGAGCAGTACTTC
TRBV6-1	NA	TRBJ1-1	NA	CASSEEEFTEAFF	TGTGCCAGCAGTGAAGAGGAGTTCACTGAAGCTTTCTTT
TRBV9	NA	TRBJ2-3	NA	CASSVGRTVGTDTQYF	TGTGCCAGCAGCGTAGGCAGAACAGTGGGCACAGATACGCAGTATTTT
TRBV29-1	TRBD1	TRBJ1-2	few	CSVDTGTGDYGYTF	TGCAGCGTGGACACCGGGACAGGGGACTATGGCTACACCTTC
TRBV19	TRBD1	TRBJ1-6	NA	CATRTGSSYNSPLHF	TGTGCCACTCGGACAGGTAGCTCCTATAATTCACCCCTCCACTTT
TRBV29-1	NA	TRBJ1-3	NA	CSAQGNTIYF	TGCAGCGCGCAGGGAAACACCATATATTTT
TRBV6-5	NA	TRBJ1-2	NA	CASSYNSRGYGYTF	TGTGCCAGCAGTTATAATTCCAGGGGCTATGGCTACACCTTC
TRBV2	NA	TRBJ2-3	NA	CASSGGSDTQYF	TGTGCCAGCAGTGGAGGCTCTGATACGCAGTATTTT
TRBV5-6	NA	TRBJ2-5	NA	CASSLPGGEETQYF	TGTGCCAGCAGCCTACCGGGGGGCGAAGAGACCCAGTACTTC
TRBV10-2	NA	TRBJ2-3	NA	CASRRDYTQYF	TGCGCCAGCAGGAGGGATTATACGCAGTATTTT
TRBV27	TRBD1	TRBJ1-4	NA	CASSSQGEANEKLFF	TGTGCCAGCAGCTCCCAGGGGGAGGCTAATGAAAAACTGTTTTTT
TRBV7-2	NA	TRBJ2-7	NA	CASSDWTVGEQYF	TGTGCCAGCAGCGACTGGACAGTTGGCGAGCAGTACTTC
TRBV6-1	NA	TRBJ1-5	NA	CASRSPGENNQPQHF	TGTGCCAGCAGGTCGCCGGGGGAAAACAATCAGCCCCAGCATTTT
TRBV5-1	NA	TRBJ2-1	NA	CASSLGLQGLDEQFF	TGCGCCAGCAGCTTGGGACTACAGGGTCTAGATGAGCAGTTCTTC
TRBV5-1	TRBD2	TRBJ2-7	NA	CASSWASGVSYEQYF	TGCGCCAGCAGCTGGGCTAGCGGGGTATCCTACGAGCAGTACTTC
TRBV4-2	TRBD2	TRBJ2-3	NA	CASSQDPGLAGGPGDTQYF	TGTGCCAGCAGCCAAGATCCGGGACTAGCGGGGGGGCCAGGAGATACGCAGTATTTT
TRBV4-1	NA	TRBJ2-1	NA	CASSQDNPGYNEQFF	TGCGCCAGCAGCCAAGATAATCCAGGCTACAATGAGCAGTTCTTC
TRBV30	TRBD1	TRBJ1-5	NA	CAWSPPPGGNQPQHF	TGTGCCTGGAGTCCCCCCCCAGGGGGGAATCAGCCCCAGCATTTT
TRBV30	NA	TRBJ2-3	NA	CAWSQDTQYF	TGTGCCTGGAGCCAAGATACGCAGTATTTT
TRBV15	NA	TRBJ1-2	once	CATSRDSGRKSYGYTF	TGTGCCACCAGCAGAGATTCGGGTCGGAAGTCGTATGGCTACACCTTC
TRBV6-6	NA	TRBJ2-2	NA	CASTGSGGELFF	TGTGCCAGCACCGGCTCGGGGGGGGAGCTGTTTTTT
TRBV10-3	NA	TRBJ1-5	NA	CASGGGLHQPQHF	TGTGCCTCGGGCGGGGGATTACATCAGCCCCAGCATTTT
TRBV5-6	NA	TRBJ1-1	NA	CASSLQYTGYTEAFF	TGTGCCAGCAGCCTTCAATATACAGGGTACACTGAAGCTTTCTTT
TRBV13	TRBD1	TRBJ2-4	NA	CASSKPRDRRAKNIQYF	TGTGCCAGCAGCAAACCCCGGGACAGGAGAGCCAAAAACATTCAGTACTTC
TRBV4-1	NA	TRBJ2-1	NA	CASSQLQGPYNEQFF	TGCGCCAGCAGCCAATTACAGGGCCCCTACAATGAGCAGTTCTTC
TRBV15	NA	TRBJ1-1	NA	CATSRGQTEAFF	TGTGCCACCAGCAGAGGGCAGACTGAAGCTTTCTTT
TRBV6-6	TRBD1	TRBJ2-2	NA	CASSRGQGISTGELFF	TGTGCCAGCAGCCGCGGACAGGGAATTAGCACCGGGGAGCTGTTTTTT
TRBV19	TRBD1	TRBJ1-1	once	CASMMSGQLSTEAFF	TGTGCCAGTATGATGTCGGGACAGCTTTCCACTGAAGCTTTCTTT
TRBV4-1	TRBD2	TRBJ2-3	few	CASSQGSGLGAADTQYF	TGCGCCAGCAGCCAAGGTTCCGGACTAGGGGCGGCAGATACGCAGTATTTT
TRBV28	NA	TRBJ1-1	NA	CASSHLAQVVTEAFF	TGTGCCAGCAGCCACCTAGCCCAAGTAGTCACTGAAGCTTTCTTT
TRBV15	TRBD1	TRBJ2-5	NA	CATSSKAGTGQETQYF	TGTGCCACCAGCAGTAAAGCCGGGACAGGGCAAGAGACCCAGTACTTC
TRBV18	TRBD1	TRBJ1-1	NA	CASSGQGGTEAFF	TGTGCCAGCTCGGGACAGGGAGGGACTGAAGCTTTCTTT
TRBV5-1	NA	TRBJ2-2	NA	CATHPGLFVNTGELFF	TGCGCCACCCACCCAGGGTTATTCGTAAACACCGGGGAGCTGTTTTTT
TRBV6-5	NA	TRBJ2-3	NA	CASSPSRGRRNTQYF	TGTGCCAGCAGTCCCTCTAGGGGGAGACGAAATACGCAGTATTTT
TRBV2	NA	TRBJ2-7	NA	CASRAGIQTSYEQYF	TGTGCCAGCAGAGCCGGGATCCAAACCTCCTACGAGCAGTACTTC
TRBV19	NA	TRBJ2-5	NA	CASSTYSNGLRSETQYF	TGTGCCAGTAGTACCTACTCGAATGGACTCCGTTCAGAGACCCAGTACTTC
TRBV4-1	TRBD1	TRBJ2-2	NA	CASSQSAKRQGPGELFF	TGCGCCAGCAGCCAGAGTGCTAAAAGACAGGGCCCCGGGGAGCTGTTTTTT